The 17 T cell receptor beta chains below were found in one sample sequenced in a study of blood T cell repertoires in COVID-19. Libraries were prepared by immunoSEQ multiplex PCR; TCRdb keeps only in-frame clonotypes and omits some of them. The table shows around 250,000 clones, with 80% to 85% occurring only once. Sequencing was done on a sample of PBMCs or T cells enriched from blood (not recorded which). The source of these receptors is a middle-aged man who had been exposed to COVID-19.

The V and J genes are TRBV7-3 and TRBJ1-2; possibly TRBD1 for D (6 bases). V shed 1 base and J shed 2 bases, with 29 bases lying between them. The CDR3 has 21 residues. Germline V CDR1 and CDR2: SGHTA, FQGTGA. CDR3: CASSLRGQRDFGAENNYGYTF. The CDR3 region has the DNA TGTGCCAGCAGCTTAAGGGGGCAGAGAGACTTTGGGGCGGAGAACAACTATGGCTACACCTTC. Looking up the rest from reference TRBV7-3 and TRBJ1-2 gives the full variable domain: GAGVSQTPSNKVTEKGKYVELRCDPISGHTALYWYRQSLGQGPEFLIYFQGTGAADDSGLPNDRFFAVRPEGSVSTLKIQRTERGDSAVYLCASSLRGQRDFGAENNYGYTFGSGTRLTVV.

The genes are TRBV7-9 and TRBJ2-3, with 7 bases that match TRBD1. This CDR3 contains 12 residues. Per germline, CDR1 SEHNR and CDR2 FQNEAQ (reference sequence). CDR3 sequence: CAQGQSSDTQYF. The CDR3 bases are TGTGCTCAGGGACAGTCCTCAGATACGCAGTATTTT.

This chain uses TRBV6-1 with TRBJ1-2, with no clear D. The CDR3 runs to 14 residues. Germline V gene sequence: CDR1 MNHNS, CDR2 SASEGT. V lost 1 base and J 2 bases, leaving 8 bases between the germline ends. The CDR3 sequence: CASSEGGLNYGYTF. Here the CDR3 DNA reads TGTGCCAGCAGTGAAGGCGGTTTGAACTATGGCTACACCTTC.

The V gene is TRBV3-1 (or the pseudogene TRBV3-2), the J gene TRBJ1-2, with D possibly TRBD1 on 5 matching bases. V was clipped by 6 bases and J by 6 bases, with 14 bases between them. Germline CDR1 is LGHDT and CDR2 is YNNKEL (reference sequence). The CDR3 covers 13 residues. CDR3 sequence reads: CASRGSGGDGYTF. The CDR3 region has the DNA TGTGCCAGCAGGGGTTCGGGGGGTGATGGCTACACCTTC.

The rearrangement links TRBV18 to TRBJ2-1; no clear D. V was cut by 4 bases and J by 6 bases, with 10 bases left in between. This CDR3 comprises 13 residues. In germline, CDR1 is KGHSH, CDR2 LQKENI. The CDR3 DNA reads as TGTGCCAGCTCACTCACCCCTAGCAATGAGCAGTTCTTC. It translates to CASSLTPSNEQFF. Looking up the rest from reference TRBV18 and TRBJ2-1 gives the full variable domain: NAGVMQNPRHLVRRRGQEARLRCSPMKGHSHVYWYRQLPEEGLKFMVYLQKENIIDESGMPKERFSAEFPKEGPSILRIQQVVRGDSAAYFCASSLTPSNEQFFGPGTRLTVL.

This clone has a handful of counts. The CDR3 DNA is TGTGCCAGCAGCGCCCCGAACAGGGAGTGGGGTCCTGAAGCTTTCTTT. The encoded protein is CASSAPNREWGPEAFF. The chain carries TRBV9 and TRBJ1-1; weak D call: TRBD1 (6 bases). V was pared by 3 bases and J by 6 bases, with 21 bases between. This CDR3 contains 16 residues. CDR1 is SGDLS, CDR2 YYNGEE, per germline.

The chain is built from TRBV7-9 and TRBJ1-4; D perhaps matches TRBD1 (5 bases). Germline CDR1 is SEHNR and CDR2 is FQNEAQ (reference sequence). V lost 5 bases and J 8 bases, leaving 15 bases between the germline ends. The CDR3 totals 14 residues. CDR3 loop: CASSHTGDGEKLFF. CDR3 bases: TGTGCCAGCAGCCACACAGGCGACGGAGAAAAACTGTTTTTT.

J is TRBJ2-5 and V is TRBV2, with 9 bases fitting TRBD1. The junction had 6 bases not matched to a gene; V was cut back by 4 bases and J by 3 bases. The germline V gene encodes CDR1 SNHLY and CDR2 FYNNEI. This CDR3 is 15 amino acids long. The CDR3 is CASSAGTGREETQYF. The CDR3 DNA follows: TGTGCCAGCAGTGCCGGGACAGGGAGGGAAGAGACCCAGTACTTC.

The table lists this clone with a count of one. The chain's CDR3 is CASSHPGTGRREQYF. CDR3 coding DNA: TGTGCCAGCAGCCACCCCGGGACAGGGAGGCGAGAGCAGTACTTC. The rearrangement uses TRBV3-1 (or the pseudogene TRBV3-2) and TRBJ2-7, with 9 bases fitting TRBD1. Germline assignment: CDR1 LGHDT and CDR2 YNNKEL (reference sequence). The CDR3 has 15 residues. J gave up 7 bases and V 3 bases, and 10 bases lay outside the gene matches.

The chain couples TRBV25-1 to TRBJ1-2, with a weak D call TRBD1 (6 bases). The germline gives CDR1 MGHDK, CDR2 SYGVNS. This CDR3 comprises 13 residues. Trimming took off 8 bases at V and 3 bases at J, with 13 bases between the two ends. The CDR3 sequence is CASGRAGDYGYTF. CDR3 nucleotide sequence: TGTGCCAGCGGGAGGGCAGGGGACTATGGCTACACCTTC.

The CDR3 DNA is TGTGCCAGCAGTGAAAGGGGGCTCGACGAGCAGTACTTC. This codes for CASSERGLDEQYF. V is TRBV2 and J is TRBJ2-7; 7 bases are a match to TRBD1. From germline, CDR1 is SNHLY and CDR2 FYNNEI. This CDR3 is 13 amino acids long. After removal of 2 bases from V and 5 bases from J, the junction contained 3 bases not matched to a gene.

CDR3 region: CASSNRATNEKLFF. The CDR3 nucleotides are TGCGCCAGCAGCAACAGGGCCACTAATGAAAAACTGTTTTTT. The chain uses TRBV5-1 and TRBJ1-4; possible D gene TRBD1, 6 bases. Trimming pared 4 bases from V and 2 bases from J, leaving 9 bases between. Germline V gene data show CDR1 as SGHRS and CDR2 as YFSETQ. The CDR3 extends over 14 amino acids.

The chain combines TRBV5-5 with TRBJ1-5; D may be TRBD1 (5 bases). This CDR3 is 14 amino acids long. Trimming cost V 4 bases and J 0 bases, with 8 bases left between them. CDR1 is SGHKS, CDR2 YYEKEE, per germline (reference sequence). The chain's CDR3 is CASSPGDSNQPQHF. The DNA of the CDR3 is TGTGCCAGCAGCCCGGGGGATAGCAATCAGCCCCAGCATTTT.

Concerning this clone: Other DNA sequences in the sample encode the same CDR3. This rearrangement joins TRBV30 to TRBJ2-3, with D uncertain. Germline loops: CDR1 GTSNPN, CDR2 SVGIG (reference sequence). There are 11 residues in the CDR3. Trimming pared 1 base from V and 5 bases from J, leaving 4 bases between. This CDR3 reads CAWSGGDTQYF. The CDR3 bases are TGTGCCTGGAGTGGCGGAGATACGCAGTATTTT.

The V and J genes are TRBV7-2 and TRBJ2-5; D not resolved. V dropped 5 bases and J dropped 4 bases, with 11 bases sitting between them. The CDR3 is made up of 13 amino acids. Germline V gene lookup returns CDR1 SGHTA and CDR2 FQGNSA. In DNA form, the CDR3 reads TGTGCCAGCAGCGCAGGCCTACGAGAGACCCAGTACTTC. Translated, it gives CASSAGLRETQYF. The full variable domain, completed using reference TRBV7-2 and TRBJ2-5, is GAGVSQSPSNKVTEKGKDVELRCDPISGHTALYWYRQSLGQGLEFLIYFQGNSAPDKSGLPSDRFSAERTGGSVSTLTIQRTQQEDSAVYLCASSAGLRETQYFGPGTRLLVL.

The chain is built from TRBV5-1 and TRBJ1-2, with TRBD1 matching 7 bases. Germline assignment: CDR1 SGHRS and CDR2 YFSETQ. V lost 4 bases to trimming and J lost 4 bases; unmatched junction nucleotides: 10. This CDR3 comprises 15 residues. The CDR3 loop is CASSLAAQGTYGYTF. The CDR3 bases are TGCGCCAGCAGCCTCGCAGCACAGGGGACCTATGGCTACACCTTC.

The rearrangement links TRBV10-3 to TRBJ1-1; D may be TRBD1 (5 bases). Trimming left V 6 bases short and J 5 bases short, with 13 bases between. This CDR3 spans 13 amino acids. The V gene's germline CDR1 is ENHRY and CDR2 SYGVKD. CDR3 sequence reads: CAISGRRGTEAFF. In DNA, the CDR3 is TGTGCCATCAGCGGCAGGCGGGGGACTGAAGCTTTCTTT.